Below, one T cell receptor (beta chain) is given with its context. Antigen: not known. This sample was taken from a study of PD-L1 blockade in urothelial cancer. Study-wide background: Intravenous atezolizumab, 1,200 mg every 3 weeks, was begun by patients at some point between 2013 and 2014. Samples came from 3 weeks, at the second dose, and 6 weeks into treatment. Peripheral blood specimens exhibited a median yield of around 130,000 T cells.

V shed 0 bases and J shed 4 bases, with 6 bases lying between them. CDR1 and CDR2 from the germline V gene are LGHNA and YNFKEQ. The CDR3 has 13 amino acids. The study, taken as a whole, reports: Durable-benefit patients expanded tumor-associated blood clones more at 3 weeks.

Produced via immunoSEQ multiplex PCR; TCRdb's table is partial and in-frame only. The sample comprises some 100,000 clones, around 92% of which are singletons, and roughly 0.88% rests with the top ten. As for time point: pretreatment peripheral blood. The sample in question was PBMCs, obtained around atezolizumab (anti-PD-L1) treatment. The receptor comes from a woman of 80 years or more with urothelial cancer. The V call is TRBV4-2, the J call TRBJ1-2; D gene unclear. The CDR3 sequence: CASSQDGSYGYTF. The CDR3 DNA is TGTGCCAGCAGCCAAGATGGGAGCTATGGCTACACCTTC.